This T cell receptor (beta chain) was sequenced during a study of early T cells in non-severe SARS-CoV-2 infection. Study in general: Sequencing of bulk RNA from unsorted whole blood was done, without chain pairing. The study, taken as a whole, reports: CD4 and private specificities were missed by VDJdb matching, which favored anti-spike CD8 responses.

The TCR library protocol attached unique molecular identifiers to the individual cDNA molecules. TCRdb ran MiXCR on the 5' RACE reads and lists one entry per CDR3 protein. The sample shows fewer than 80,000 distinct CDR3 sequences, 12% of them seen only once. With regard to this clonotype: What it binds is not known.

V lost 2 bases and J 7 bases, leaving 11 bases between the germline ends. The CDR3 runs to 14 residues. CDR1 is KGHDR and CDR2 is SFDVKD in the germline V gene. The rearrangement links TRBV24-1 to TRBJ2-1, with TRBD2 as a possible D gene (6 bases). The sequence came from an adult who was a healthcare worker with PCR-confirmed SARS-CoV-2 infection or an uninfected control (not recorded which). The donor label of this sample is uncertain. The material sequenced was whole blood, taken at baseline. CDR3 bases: TGTGCCACCAGTGATTGGCAGGAGGGAAATGAGCAGTTCTTC. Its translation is CATSDWQEGNEQFF.